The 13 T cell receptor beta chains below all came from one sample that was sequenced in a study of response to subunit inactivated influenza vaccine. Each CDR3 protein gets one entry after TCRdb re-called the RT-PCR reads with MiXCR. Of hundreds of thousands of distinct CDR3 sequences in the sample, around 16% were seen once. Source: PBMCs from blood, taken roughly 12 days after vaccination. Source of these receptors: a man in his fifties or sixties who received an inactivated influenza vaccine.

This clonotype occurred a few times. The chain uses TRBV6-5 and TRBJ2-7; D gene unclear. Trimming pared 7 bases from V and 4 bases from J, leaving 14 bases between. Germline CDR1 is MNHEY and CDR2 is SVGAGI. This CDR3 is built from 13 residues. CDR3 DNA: TGTGCCAGCACTTCGCGCCGGCATTACGAGCAGTACTTC. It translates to CASTSRRHYEQYF.

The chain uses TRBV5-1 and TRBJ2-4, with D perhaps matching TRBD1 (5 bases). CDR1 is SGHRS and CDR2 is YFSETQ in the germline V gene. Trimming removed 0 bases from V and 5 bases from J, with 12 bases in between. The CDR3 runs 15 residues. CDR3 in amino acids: CASSLGVTEQNIQYF. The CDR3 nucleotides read TGCGCCAGCAGCTTGGGTGTGACAGAGCAAAACATTCAGTACTTC.

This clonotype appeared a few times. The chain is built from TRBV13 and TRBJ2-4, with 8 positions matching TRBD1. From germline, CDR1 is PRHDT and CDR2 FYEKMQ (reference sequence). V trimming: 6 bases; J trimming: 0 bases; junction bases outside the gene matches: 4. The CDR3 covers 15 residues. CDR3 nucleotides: TGTGCCAGCAGTGGACAGGGACTAGCCAAAAACATTCAGTACTTC. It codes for CASSGQGLAKNIQYF. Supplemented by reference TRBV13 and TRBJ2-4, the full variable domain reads AAGVIQSPRHLIKEKRETATLKCYPIPRHDTVYWYQQGPGQDPQFLISFYEKMQSDKGSIPDRFSAQQFSDYHSELNMSSLELGDSALYFCASSGQGLAKNIQYFGAGTRLSVL.

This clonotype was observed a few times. DNA of the CDR3: TGTGCCAGCAGTGAAGGAGCAGATACGCAGTATTTT. It specifies CASSEGADTQYF. The chain has TRBV25-1 and TRBJ2-3; D is unclear. The V gene lost 2 bases and the J gene lost 4 bases, with 4 bases spanning the gap. The CDR3 is 12 residues long. CDR1 MGHDK and CDR2 SYGVNS come from the germline V gene.

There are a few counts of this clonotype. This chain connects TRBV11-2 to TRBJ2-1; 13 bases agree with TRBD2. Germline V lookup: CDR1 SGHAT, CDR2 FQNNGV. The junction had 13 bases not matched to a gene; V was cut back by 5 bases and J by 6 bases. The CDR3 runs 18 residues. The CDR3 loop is CASSTRLAGGIGSNEQFF. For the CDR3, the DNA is TGTGCCAGCAGCACGCGACTAGCGGGAGGTATAGGTTCCAATGAGCAGTTCTTC. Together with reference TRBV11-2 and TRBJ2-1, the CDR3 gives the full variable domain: EAGVAQSPRYKIIEKRQSVAFWCNPISGHATLYWYQQILGQGPKLLIQFQNNGVVDDSQLPKDRFSAERLKGVDSTLKIQPAKLEDSAVYLCASSTRLAGGIGSNEQFFGPGTRLTVL.

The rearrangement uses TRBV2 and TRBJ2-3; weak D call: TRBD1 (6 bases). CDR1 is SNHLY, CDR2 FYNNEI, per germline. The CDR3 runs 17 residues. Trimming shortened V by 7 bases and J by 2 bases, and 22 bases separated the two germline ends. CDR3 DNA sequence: TGTGCCAGCACCAAAGGACCCACAGGGCACTACACAGATACGCAGTATTTT. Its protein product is CASTKGPTGHYTDTQYF.

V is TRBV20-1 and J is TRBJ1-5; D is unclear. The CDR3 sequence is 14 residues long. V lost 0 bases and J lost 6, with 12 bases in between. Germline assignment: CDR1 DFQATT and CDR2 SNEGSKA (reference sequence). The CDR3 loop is CSARDLREGQPQHF. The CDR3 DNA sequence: TGCAGTGCTAGAGATCTGAGGGAGGGTCAGCCCCAGCATTTT.

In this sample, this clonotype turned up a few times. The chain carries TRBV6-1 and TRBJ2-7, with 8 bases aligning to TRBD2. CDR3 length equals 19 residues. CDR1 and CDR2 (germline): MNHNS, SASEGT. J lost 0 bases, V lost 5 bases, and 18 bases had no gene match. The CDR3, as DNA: TGTGCCAGCAGTAAAGGGGGGCGACTAGCGCGATCCCTCTCCTACGAGCAGTACTTC. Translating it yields CASSKGGRLARSLSYEQYF.

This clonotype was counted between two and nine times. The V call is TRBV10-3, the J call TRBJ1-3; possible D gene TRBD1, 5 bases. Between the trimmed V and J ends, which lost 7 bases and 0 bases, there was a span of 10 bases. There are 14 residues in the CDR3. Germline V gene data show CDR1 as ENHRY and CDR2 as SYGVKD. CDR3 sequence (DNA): TGTGCCATCATGGGGACGGTCTCTGGAAACACCATATATTTT. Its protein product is CAIMGTVSGNTIYF.

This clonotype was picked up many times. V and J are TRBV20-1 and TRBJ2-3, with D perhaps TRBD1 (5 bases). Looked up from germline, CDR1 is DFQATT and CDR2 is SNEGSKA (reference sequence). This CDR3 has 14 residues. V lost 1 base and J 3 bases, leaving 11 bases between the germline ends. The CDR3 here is CSARVRGLTDTQYF. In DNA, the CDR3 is TGCAGTGCTAGAGTAAGGGGCCTAACAGATACGCAGTATTTT.

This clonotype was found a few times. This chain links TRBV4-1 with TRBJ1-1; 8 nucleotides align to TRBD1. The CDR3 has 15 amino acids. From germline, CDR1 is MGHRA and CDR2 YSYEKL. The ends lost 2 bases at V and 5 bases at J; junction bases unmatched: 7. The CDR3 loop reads CASSQPGQGWTEAFF. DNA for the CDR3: TGCGCCAGCAGCCAACCCGGACAGGGATGGACTGAAGCTTTCTTT.

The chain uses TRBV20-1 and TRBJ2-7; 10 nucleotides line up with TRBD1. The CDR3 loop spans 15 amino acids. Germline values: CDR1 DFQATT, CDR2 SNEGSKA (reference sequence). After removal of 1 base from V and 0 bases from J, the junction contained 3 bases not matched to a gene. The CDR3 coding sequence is TGCAGTGCTAGAGCGGGACAGGGGTTCTCCTACGAGCAGTACTTC. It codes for CSARAGQGFSYEQYF.

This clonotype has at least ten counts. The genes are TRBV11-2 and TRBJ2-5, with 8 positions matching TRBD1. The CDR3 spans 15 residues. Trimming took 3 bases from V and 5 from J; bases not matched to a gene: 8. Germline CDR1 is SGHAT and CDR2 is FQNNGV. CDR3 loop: CASSFQTGDGETQYF. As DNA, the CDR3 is TGTGCCAGCAGCTTCCAGACAGGGGATGGCGAGACCCAGTACTTC.